The 24 T cell receptor beta chains listed next were all sequenced from one sample in a study of technical replicates of blood from several donors. Sequencing used immunoSEQ multiplex PCR; TCRdb keeps in-frame clones, though not all of them. Seen here are almost 90,000 clones, about 94% observed once, and the top ten hold 0.2% to 0.25%. The sample taken for sequencing was T cells isolated from PBMCs. These receptors originate from a human donor in good health.

The V call is TRBV15, the J call TRBJ2-7, with 7 bases lining up with TRBD2. J lost 2 bases, V lost 6 bases, and 10 bases had no gene match. The CDR3 is 15 residues long. Germline CDR1 is LNHNV and CDR2 is YYDKDF (reference sequence). The chain's CDR3 is CATSRNSGPTYEQYF. The CDR3 DNA reads TGTGCCACCAGTCGAAATAGCGGGCCGACCTACGAGCAGTACTTC.

This clone was seen only a few times. The chain recombines TRBV30 with TRBJ2-5; the D is unclear. The CDR3 covers 12 residues. V lost 2 bases and J 2 bases, leaving 6 bases between the germline ends. Germline V gene data show CDR1 as GTSNPN and CDR2 as SVGIG (reference sequence). The CDR3 sequence: CAWSFSQETQYF. The CDR3 coding sequence is TGTGCCTGGAGTTTCAGTCAAGAGACCCAGTACTTC. Full variable domain (rest looked up from reference TRBV30 and TRBJ2-5): SQTIHQWPATLVQPVGSPLSLECTVEGTSNPNLYWYRQAAGRGLQLLFYSVGIGQISSEVPQNLSASRPQDRQFILSSKKLLLSDSGFYLCAWSFSQETQYFGPGTRLLVL.

The chain joins TRBV18 to TRBJ1-5; no definite D call. The CDR3 runs to 16 residues. Looked up from germline, CDR1 is KGHSH and CDR2 is LQKENI. Trimming took off 6 bases at V and 0 bases at J, with 15 bases between the two ends. CDR3 amino acids: CASSRNALNSNQPQHF. CDR3 nucleotides: TGTGCCAGCTCCCGTAATGCACTGAATAGCAATCAGCCCCAGCATTTT.

The chain joins TRBV7-8 to TRBJ2-1; 7 bases align to TRBD1. CDR1 is SGHVS and CDR2 is FQNEAQ in the germline V gene. V was clipped by 5 bases and J by 5 bases; unmatched bases: 3. The CDR3 is made up of 13 amino acids. Here the CDR3 reads CASSQGVDNEQFF. The CDR3 nucleotides read TGTGCCAGCAGCCAGGGGGTAGACAATGAGCAGTTCTTC.

The J gene is TRBJ2-2, the V gene TRBV7-2, with 13 positions matching TRBD2. V shed 4 bases, J shed 4 bases, and the junction held 3 bases outside the gene matches. Germline V lookup: CDR1 SGHTA, CDR2 FQGNSA. The CDR3 spans 16 residues. CDR3 residues: CASSSRTSGGTGELFF. The CDR3 DNA sequence: TGTGCCAGCAGCTCCAGGACTAGCGGGGGCACCGGGGAGCTGTTTTTT.

The gene calls are TRBV28 and TRBJ1-4, with TRBD1 matching over 7 bases. The CDR3 runs to 16 residues. The trim removed 7 bases at V and 6 bases at J, leaving 14 bases unmatched. Germline assignment: CDR1 MDHEN and CDR2 SYDVKM. CDR3 DNA sequence: TGTGCCAGCATGTCGGAGGGAGACAGGGTCTATGAAAAACTGTTTTTT. It translates to CASMSEGDRVYEKLFF. Full variable domain (missing parts from reference TRBV28 and TRBJ1-4): DVKVTQSSRYLVKRTGEKVFLECVQDMDHENMFWYRQDPGLGLRLIYFSYDVKMKEKGDIPEGYSVSREKKERFSLILESASTNQTSMYLCASMSEGDRVYEKLFFGSGTQLSVL.

The chain carries TRBV6-1 and TRBJ2-7; a possible D gene is TRBD2 (6 bases). The germline V gene has CDR1 MNHNS and CDR2 SASEGT. The CDR3 sequence is 13 residues long. V lost 6 bases, J lost 2 bases, and 11 bases lay in between. The CDR3 DNA reads as TGTGCCAGCAGCCTAGCGCTTGCCTACGAGCAGTACTTC. Residues: CASSLALAYEQYF.

This chain uses TRBV6-4 with TRBJ2-1; the D is unclear. CDR1 is MRHNA and CDR2 is SNTAGT in the germline V gene. V was cut by 0 bases and J by 4 bases, with 4 bases left in between. The CDR3 extends over 13 amino acids. CDR3 sequence: CASSDSRYNEQFF. CDR3 nucleotide sequence: TGTGCCAGCAGTGACTCGAGGTACAATGAGCAGTTCTTC.

This clone was counted once. The V and J genes are TRBV7-2 and TRBJ1-3; D remains ambiguous. Between the trimmed V and J ends, which lost 2 bases and 4 bases, there was a span of 6 bases. The CDR3 has 13 residues. CDR1 and CDR2 (germline): SGHTA, FQGNSA. The CDR3 nucleotides are TGTGCCAGCAGCTTAAGGAGCGGAAACACCATATATTTT. Translating gives CASSLRSGNTIYF.

The chain is built from TRBV5-4 and TRBJ2-2, with 7 bases aligning to TRBD2. Per the germline V gene, CDR1 is SGHNT and CDR2 is YYREEE (reference sequence). The CDR3 extends over 16 amino acids. The trim removed 4 bases at V and 5 bases at J, leaving 11 bases unmatched. The CDR3 sequence: CASSPALSGGTGELFF. The CDR3 DNA reads as TGTGCCAGCAGCCCCGCGTTATCGGGGGGTACCGGGGAGCTGTTTTTT.

This chain links TRBV5-6 with TRBJ2-7, with 8 positions matching TRBD1. Per germline, CDR1 SGHDT and CDR2 YYEEEE. There are 15 residues in the CDR3. With V trimmed by 4 bases and J by 5 bases, 11 bases remained unmatched. The CDR3 is CASSGFGQGYHEQYF. The CDR3 DNA follows: TGTGCCAGCAGCGGTTTCGGACAGGGATACCACGAGCAGTACTTC.

J is TRBJ2-7 and V is TRBV11-3; 10 nucleotides line up with TRBD1. CDR1 and CDR2 from the germline V gene are SGHNT and YENEEA. After removal of 9 bases from V and 2 bases from J, the junction contained 10 bases not matched to a gene. The CDR3 runs 15 residues. CDR3 coding DNA: TGTGCCAGTACGCTAAGGGGACAGGGGCCCTACGAGCAGTACTTC. The encoded protein is CASTLRGQGPYEQYF.

The chain has TRBV7-6 and TRBJ2-6; D is perhaps TRBD2 (5 bases). The CDR3 has 18 residues. V dropped 1 base and J dropped 3 bases, with 16 bases sitting between them. CDR1 and CDR2 (germline): SGHVS, FNYEAQ. The CDR3 region has the DNA TGTGCCAGCAGCTTAGGGTCTCCGACGGGGAGTGGGGCCAACGTCCTGACTTTC. Protein sequence: CASSLGSPTGSGANVLTF.

The rearrangement links TRBV19 to TRBJ2-3, with 7 bases matching TRBD2. The CDR3 covers 14 residues. The V and J ends lost 5 bases and 8 bases, in that order; junction bases with no gene match: 10. Germline V gene data show CDR1 as LNHDA and CDR2 as SQIVND (reference sequence). CDR3 in DNA: TGTGCCAGTAGTGGCGGCGGGGGTGTGGGTACGCAGTATTTT. It yields the protein CASSGGGGVGTQYF.

The rearrangement joins TRBV9 to TRBJ1-1; 8 bases map to TRBD1. CDR1 is SGDLS and CDR2 is YYNGEE in the germline V gene. V lost 0 bases, J lost 6 bases, and 7 bases stayed unmatched. The CDR3 is 15 residues long. CDR3 coding DNA: TGTGCCAGCAGCGTAGAGTACAGGGGGGGAGCTGAAGCTTTCTTT. It is translated as CASSVEYRGGAEAFF.

CDR3 sequence: CSVLPGLSTDTQYF. The CDR3 DNA follows: TGCAGCGTTCTTCCGGGACTAAGCACAGATACGCAGTATTTT. V is TRBV29-1 and J is TRBJ2-3, with 7 bases fitting TRBD2. The CDR3 consists of 14 residues. V shed 5 bases, J shed 0 bases, and the junction held 5 bases outside the gene matches. From germline, CDR1 is SQVTM and CDR2 ANQGSEA.

V and J are TRBV5-5 and TRBJ2-7, with D hard to call. The length of the CDR3 is 11 residues. Trimming cost V 4 bases and J 3 bases, with 5 bases left between them. In germline, CDR1 is SGHKS, CDR2 YYEKEE (reference sequence). The CDR3 reads CASSLVYEQYF. The CDR3, as DNA: TGTGCCAGCAGCCTTGTCTACGAGCAGTACTTC.

This sequence joins TRBV10-3 and TRBJ2-3, with 11 bases that match TRBD2. Germline V lookup: CDR1 ENHRY, CDR2 SYGVKD. With V trimmed by 2 bases and J by 0 bases, 1 base remained unmatched. This CDR3 comprises 16 residues. CDR3 DNA: TGTGCCATCAGTGAGACTAGCGGGAGCAGCACAGATACGCAGTATTTT. Protein sequence: CAISETSGSSTDTQYF.

The V call is TRBV10-3, the J call TRBJ2-5; 7 bases map to TRBD1. The CDR3 extends over 13 amino acids. The J segment lost 5 bases and the V segment lost 6 bases, leaving 6 bases of the junction unmatched. From germline, CDR1 is ENHRY and CDR2 SYGVKD. The CDR3 nucleotides read TGTGCCATCAGGGAACAGGGGTGGGAGACCCAGTACTTC. Amino acids: CAIREQGWETQYF.

There are a few counts of this clone. The rearrangement joins TRBV6-1 to TRBJ1-1; 9 nucleotides agree with TRBD1. Germline CDR1 is MNHNS and CDR2 is SASEGT. With 3 bases clipped from V and 1 base from J, the junction kept 0 bases outside the gene matches. CDR3 length: 14 residues. CDR3 in DNA: TGTGCCAGCAGTGAGGGACAGGGGAACACTGAAGCTTTCTTT. It specifies CASSEGQGNTEAFF.

CDR3 sequence: CASRFRGFTGGGANVLTF. The CDR3 bases are TGTGCCAGCAGATTCAGGGGCTTTACGGGTGGAGGGGCCAACGTCCTGACTTTC. The chain uses TRBV2 and TRBJ2-6, with a tentative D call TRBD1 (6 bases). Germline-derived CDR1 and CDR2 are SNHLY and FYNNEI. The CDR3 is 18 residues long. The V gene lost 6 bases and the J gene lost 4 bases, with 22 bases spanning the gap.

The V and J genes are TRBV11-2 and TRBJ2-3; 11 nucleotides align to TRBD2. Germline V lookup: CDR1 SGHAT, CDR2 FQNNGV. V gave up 0 bases and J gave up 0 bases; unmatched junction bases: 5. CDR3 length: 18 amino acids. The CDR3: CASSLDLAGGFSTDTQYF. The CDR3 coding sequence is TGTGCCAGCAGCTTAGATCTAGCGGGGGGATTTAGCACAGATACGCAGTATTTT.

The J gene is TRBJ1-5, the V gene TRBV5-5; perhaps TRBD1 as D (5 bases). Trimming cost V 0 bases and J 5 bases, with 12 bases left between them. Germline CDR1 and CDR2: SGHKS and YYEKEE (reference sequence). This CDR3 has 15 amino acids. CDR3 protein: CASSLASGSYQPQHF. CDR3 bases: TGTGCCAGCAGCTTGGCGTCAGGGTCGTATCAGCCCCAGCATTTT.

This clone came up once. The V call is TRBV29-1, the J call TRBJ2-5; 14 bases agree with TRBD2. Looked up from germline, CDR1 is SQVTM and CDR2 is ANQGSEA. This CDR3 has 14 residues. The ends lost 6 bases at V and 2 bases at J; junction bases unmatched: 2. The CDR3, as DNA: TGCAGCGTCGGACTAGCGGGGGGACAAGAGACCCAGTACTTC. Translating it yields CSVGLAGGQETQYF. Filled out from reference TRBV29-1 and TRBJ2-5, the complete variable domain reads SAVISQKPSRDICQRGTSLTIQCQVDSQVTMMFWYRQQPGQSLTLIATANQGSEATYESGFVIDKFPISRPNLTFSTLTVSNMSPEDSSIYLCSVGLAGGQETQYFGPGTRLLVL.